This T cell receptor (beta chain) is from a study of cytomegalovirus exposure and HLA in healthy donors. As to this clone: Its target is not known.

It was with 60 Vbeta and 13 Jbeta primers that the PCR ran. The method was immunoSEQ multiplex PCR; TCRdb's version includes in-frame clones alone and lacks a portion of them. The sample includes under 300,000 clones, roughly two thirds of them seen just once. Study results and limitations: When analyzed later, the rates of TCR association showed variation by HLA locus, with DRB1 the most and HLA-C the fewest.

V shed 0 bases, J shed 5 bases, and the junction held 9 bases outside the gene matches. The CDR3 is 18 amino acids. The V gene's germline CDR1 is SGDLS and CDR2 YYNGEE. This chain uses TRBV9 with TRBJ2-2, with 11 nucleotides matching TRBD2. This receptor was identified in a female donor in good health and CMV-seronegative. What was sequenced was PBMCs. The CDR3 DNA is TGTGCCAGCAGCGTAGCCACTAGCGGGAGTGGACTAACCGGGGAGCTGTTTTTT. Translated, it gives CASSVATSGSGLTGELFF. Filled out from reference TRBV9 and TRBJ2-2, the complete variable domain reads DSGVTQTPKHLITATGQRVTLRCSPRSGDLSVYWYQQSLDQGLQFLIQYYNGEERAKGNILERFSAQQFPDLHSELNLSSLELGDSALYFCASSVATSGSGLTGELFFGEGSRLTVL.